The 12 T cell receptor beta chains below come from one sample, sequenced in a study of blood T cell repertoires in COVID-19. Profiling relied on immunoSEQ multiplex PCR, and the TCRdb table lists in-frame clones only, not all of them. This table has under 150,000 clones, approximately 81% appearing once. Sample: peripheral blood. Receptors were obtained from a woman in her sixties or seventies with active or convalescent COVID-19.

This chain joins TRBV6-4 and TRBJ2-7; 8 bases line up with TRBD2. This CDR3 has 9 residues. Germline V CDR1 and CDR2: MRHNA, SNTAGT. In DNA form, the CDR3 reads TGTGCAAGCGGGAGTGAGCAGTACTTC. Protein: CASGSEQYF.

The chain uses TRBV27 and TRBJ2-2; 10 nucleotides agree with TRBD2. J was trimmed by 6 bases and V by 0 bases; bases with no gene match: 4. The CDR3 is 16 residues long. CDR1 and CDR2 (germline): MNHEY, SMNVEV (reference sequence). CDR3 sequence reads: CASSLSSGGAPGELFF. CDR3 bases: TGTGCCAGCAGTTTATCGAGCGGGGGGGCCCCCGGGGAGCTGTTTTTT.

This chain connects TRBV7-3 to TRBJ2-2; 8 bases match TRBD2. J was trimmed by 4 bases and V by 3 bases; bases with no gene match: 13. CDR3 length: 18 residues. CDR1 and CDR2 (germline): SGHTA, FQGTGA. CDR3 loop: CASSLTSSGTSSTGELFF. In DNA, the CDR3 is TGTGCCAGCAGCTTGACTTCTTCCGGGACTAGTTCCACCGGGGAGCTGTTTTTT. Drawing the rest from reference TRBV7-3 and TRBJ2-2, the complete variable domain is GAGVSQTPSNKVTEKGKYVELRCDPISGHTALYWYRQSLGQGPEFLIYFQGTGAADDSGLPNDRFFAVRPEGSVSTLKIQRTERGDSAVYLCASSLTSSGTSSTGELFFGEGSRLTVL.

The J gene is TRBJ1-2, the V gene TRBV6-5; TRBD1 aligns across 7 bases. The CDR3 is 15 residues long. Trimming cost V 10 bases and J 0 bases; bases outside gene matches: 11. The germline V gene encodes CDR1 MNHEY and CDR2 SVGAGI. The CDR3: CATIRDRDTNYGYTF. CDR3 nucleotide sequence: TGTGCCACAATCCGCGACAGGGACACTAACTATGGCTACACCTTC.

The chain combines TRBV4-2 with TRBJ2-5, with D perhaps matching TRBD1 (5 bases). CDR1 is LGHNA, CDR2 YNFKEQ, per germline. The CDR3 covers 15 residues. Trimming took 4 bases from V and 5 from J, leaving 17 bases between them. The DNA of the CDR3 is TGTGCCAGCAGCCTCACCCCAGGGATTCGGGAGACCCAGTACTTC. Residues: CASSLTPGIRETQYF.

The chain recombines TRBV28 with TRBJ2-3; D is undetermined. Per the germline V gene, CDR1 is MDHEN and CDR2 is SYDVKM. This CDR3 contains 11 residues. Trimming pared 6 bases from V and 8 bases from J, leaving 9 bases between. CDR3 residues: CASRVESTQYF. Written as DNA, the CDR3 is TGTGCCAGCAGGGTAGAGTCTACGCAGTATTTT.

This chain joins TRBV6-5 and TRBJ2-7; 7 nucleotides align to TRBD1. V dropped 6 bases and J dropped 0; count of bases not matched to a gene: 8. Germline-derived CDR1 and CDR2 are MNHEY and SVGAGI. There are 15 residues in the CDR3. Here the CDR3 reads CASRAGTASSYEQYV. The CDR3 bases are TGTGCCAGCAGGGCTGGGACAGCGAGCTCCTACGAGCAGTACGTC.

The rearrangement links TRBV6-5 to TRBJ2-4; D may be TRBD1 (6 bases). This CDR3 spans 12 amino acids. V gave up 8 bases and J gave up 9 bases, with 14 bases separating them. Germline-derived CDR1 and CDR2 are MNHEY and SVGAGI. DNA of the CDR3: TGTGCCAGCCACCCAGAACAGGGCATTCAGTACTTC. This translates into CASHPEQGIQYF.

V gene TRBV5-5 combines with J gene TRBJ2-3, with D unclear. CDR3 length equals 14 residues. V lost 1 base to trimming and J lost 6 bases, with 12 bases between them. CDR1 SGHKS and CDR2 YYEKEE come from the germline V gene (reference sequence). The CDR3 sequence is CASSLPRTEDTQYF. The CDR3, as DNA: TGTGCCAGCAGCTTGCCCCGAACCGAGGATACGCAGTATTTT.

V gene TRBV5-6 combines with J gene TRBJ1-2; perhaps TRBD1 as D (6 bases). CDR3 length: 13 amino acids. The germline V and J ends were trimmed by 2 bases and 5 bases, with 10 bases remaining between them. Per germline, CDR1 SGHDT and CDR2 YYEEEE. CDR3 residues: CASSLGDKYGYTF. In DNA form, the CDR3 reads TGTGCCAGCAGCTTAGGGGACAAGTATGGCTACACCTTC.

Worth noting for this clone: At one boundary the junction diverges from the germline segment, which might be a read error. CDR3 loop: CASSDSRAEAFF. Written as DNA, the CDR3 is TGTGCCAGCAGTGACTCCAGGGCTGAAGCTTTCTTT. The rearrangement uses TRBV6-5 and TRBJ1-1, with a weak D call TRBD1 (5 bases). Germline loops: CDR1 MNHEY, CDR2 SVGAGI. This CDR3 is 12 amino acids long.

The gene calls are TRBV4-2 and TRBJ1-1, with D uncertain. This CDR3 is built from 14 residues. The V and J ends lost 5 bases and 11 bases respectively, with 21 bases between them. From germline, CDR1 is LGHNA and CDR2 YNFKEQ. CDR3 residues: CASSETPEADGAFF. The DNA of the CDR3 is TGTGCCAGCAGCGAGACCCCCGAGGCCGACGGGGCTTTCTTT.